The text below deals with one T cell receptor (beta chain). The target antigen is unknown. PCR amplification relied on 60 Vbeta primers (plus 13 Jbeta primers). Measured with immunoSEQ multiplex PCR; TCRdb has only the in-frame clones, and not every one. The data show under 80,000 clones, 68% seen once. The data were obtained in a study of cytomegalovirus exposure and HLA in healthy donors. Overall study results and limits: Later genetic work tied a missense DCLRE1C variant to beta-chain V and J trimming. Certain sequence variants were highly shared and formed a cluster, and this cluster was likely a sequencing artifact. The only immune exposure information that was available was CMV serostatus. Being indistinguishable, some V segments were excluded, TRBV6-2 and TRBV6-3 among them.

Trimming shortened V by 7 bases and J by 1 base, and 11 bases separated the two germline ends. Germline assignment: CDR1 SGHNT and CDR2 YYREEE (reference sequence). The CDR3 is made up of 13 amino acids. The receptor was isolated from a woman between 25 and 40 years old in good health and CMV-seronegative. Sequenced sample: PBMCs. The V and J genes are TRBV5-4 and TRBJ1-2; D is uncertain. The CDR3 DNA is TGTGCCAGCCGCCCTAGGAGTAACTATGGCTACACCTTC. This encodes CASRPRSNYGYTF.